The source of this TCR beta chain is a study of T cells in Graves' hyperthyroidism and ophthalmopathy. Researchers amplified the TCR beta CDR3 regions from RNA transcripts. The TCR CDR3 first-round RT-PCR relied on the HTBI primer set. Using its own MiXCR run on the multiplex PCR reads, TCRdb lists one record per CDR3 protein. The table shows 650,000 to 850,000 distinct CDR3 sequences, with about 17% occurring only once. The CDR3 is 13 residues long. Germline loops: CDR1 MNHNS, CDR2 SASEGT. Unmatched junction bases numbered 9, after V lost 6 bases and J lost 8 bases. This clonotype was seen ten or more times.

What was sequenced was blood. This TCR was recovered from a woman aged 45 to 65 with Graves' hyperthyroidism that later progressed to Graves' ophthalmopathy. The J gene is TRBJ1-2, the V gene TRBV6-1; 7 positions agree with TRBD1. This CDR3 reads CASRNRGNKGYTF. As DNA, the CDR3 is TGTGCCAGCAGAAACAGGGGTAACAAGGGCTACACCTTC.